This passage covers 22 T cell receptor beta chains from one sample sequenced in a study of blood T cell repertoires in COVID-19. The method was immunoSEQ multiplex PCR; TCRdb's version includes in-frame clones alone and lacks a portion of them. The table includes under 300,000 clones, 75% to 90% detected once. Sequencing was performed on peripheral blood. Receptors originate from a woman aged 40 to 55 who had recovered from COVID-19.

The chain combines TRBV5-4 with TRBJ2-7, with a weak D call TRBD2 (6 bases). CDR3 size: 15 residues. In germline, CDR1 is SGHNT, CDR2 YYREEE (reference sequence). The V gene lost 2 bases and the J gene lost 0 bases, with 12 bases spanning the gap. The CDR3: CASSFEEGLSYEQYF. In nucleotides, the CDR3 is TGTGCCAGCAGCTTCGAGGAGGGCCTCTCCTACGAGCAGTACTTC.

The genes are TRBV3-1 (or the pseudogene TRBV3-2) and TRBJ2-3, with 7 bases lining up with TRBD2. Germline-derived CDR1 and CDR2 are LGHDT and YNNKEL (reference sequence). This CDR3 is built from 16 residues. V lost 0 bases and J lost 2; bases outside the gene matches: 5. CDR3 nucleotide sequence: TGTGCCAGCAGCCAAGAGTATGGGGGGGACACAGATACGCAGTATTTT. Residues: CASSQEYGGDTDTQYF.

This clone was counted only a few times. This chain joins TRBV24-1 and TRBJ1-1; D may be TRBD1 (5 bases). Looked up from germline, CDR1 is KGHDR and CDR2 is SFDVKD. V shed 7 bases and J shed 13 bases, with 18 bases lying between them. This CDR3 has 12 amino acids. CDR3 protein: CATSGPTGGDFF. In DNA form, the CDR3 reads TGTGCCACCAGCGGGCCCACCGGGGGGGATTTCTTT.

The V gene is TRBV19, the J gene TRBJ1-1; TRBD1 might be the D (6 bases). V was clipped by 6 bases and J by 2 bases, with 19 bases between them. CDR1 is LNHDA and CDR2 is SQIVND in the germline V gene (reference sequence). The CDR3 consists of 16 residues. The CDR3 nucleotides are TGTGCCAGTAGAACAGGGACCTCCACCTCTAACACTGAAGCTTTCTTT. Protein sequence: CASRTGTSTSNTEAFF.

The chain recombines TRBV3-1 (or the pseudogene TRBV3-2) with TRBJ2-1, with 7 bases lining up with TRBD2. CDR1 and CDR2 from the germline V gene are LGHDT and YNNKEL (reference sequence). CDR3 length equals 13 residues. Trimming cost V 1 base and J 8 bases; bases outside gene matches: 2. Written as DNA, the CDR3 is TGTGCCAGCAGCCAAGTGGGAGGGTATGAGCAGTTCTTC. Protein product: CASSQVGGYEQFF.

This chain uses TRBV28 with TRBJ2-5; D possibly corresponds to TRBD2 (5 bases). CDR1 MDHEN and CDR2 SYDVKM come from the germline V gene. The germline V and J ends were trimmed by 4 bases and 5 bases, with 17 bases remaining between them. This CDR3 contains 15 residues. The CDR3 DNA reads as TGTGCCAGCAGTTCGCCCCGTGGAGGTAGCGAGACCCAGTACTTC. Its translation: CASSSPRGGSETQYF.

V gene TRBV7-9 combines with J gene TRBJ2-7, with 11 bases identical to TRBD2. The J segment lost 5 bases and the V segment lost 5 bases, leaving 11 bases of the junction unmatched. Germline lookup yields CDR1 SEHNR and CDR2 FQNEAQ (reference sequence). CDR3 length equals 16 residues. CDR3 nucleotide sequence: TGTGCCAGCAGCCCGAGGTTAGCGGGAGGGCCCCACGAGCAGTACTTC. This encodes CASSPRLAGGPHEQYF.

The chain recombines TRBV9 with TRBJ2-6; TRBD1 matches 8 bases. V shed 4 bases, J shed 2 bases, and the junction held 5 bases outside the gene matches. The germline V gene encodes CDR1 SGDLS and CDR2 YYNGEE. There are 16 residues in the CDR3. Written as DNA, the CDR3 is TGTGCCAGCAGCCAAATGGACAGGGCTGGGGCCAACGTCCTGACTTTC. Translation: CASSQMDRAGANVLTF.

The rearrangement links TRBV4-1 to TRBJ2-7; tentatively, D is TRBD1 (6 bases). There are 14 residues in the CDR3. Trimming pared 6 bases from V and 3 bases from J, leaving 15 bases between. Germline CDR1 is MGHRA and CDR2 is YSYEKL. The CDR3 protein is CASSTPGADYEQYF. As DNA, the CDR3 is TGCGCCAGCAGTACCCCAGGGGCGGACTACGAGCAGTACTTC.

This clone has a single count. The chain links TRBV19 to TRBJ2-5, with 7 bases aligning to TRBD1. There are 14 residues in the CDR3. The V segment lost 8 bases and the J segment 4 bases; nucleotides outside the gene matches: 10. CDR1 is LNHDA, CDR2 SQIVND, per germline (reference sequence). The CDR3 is CASGTRQGRETQYF. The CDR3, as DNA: TGTGCCAGTGGTACTCGACAGGGCAGAGAGACCCAGTACTTC.

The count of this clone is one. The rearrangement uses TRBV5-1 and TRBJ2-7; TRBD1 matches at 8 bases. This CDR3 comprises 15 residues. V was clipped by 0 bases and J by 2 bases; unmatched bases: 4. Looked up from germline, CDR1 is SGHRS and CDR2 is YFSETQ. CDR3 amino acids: CASSLGTGSTYEQYF. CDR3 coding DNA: TGCGCCAGCAGCTTGGGGACAGGGAGTACCTACGAGCAGTACTTC. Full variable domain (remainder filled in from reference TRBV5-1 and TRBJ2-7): KAGVTQTPRYLIKTRGQQVTLSCSPISGHRSVSWYQQTPGQGLQFLFEYFSETQRNKGNFPGRFSGRQFSNSRSEMNVSTLELGDSALYLCASSLGTGSTYEQYFGPGTRLTVT.

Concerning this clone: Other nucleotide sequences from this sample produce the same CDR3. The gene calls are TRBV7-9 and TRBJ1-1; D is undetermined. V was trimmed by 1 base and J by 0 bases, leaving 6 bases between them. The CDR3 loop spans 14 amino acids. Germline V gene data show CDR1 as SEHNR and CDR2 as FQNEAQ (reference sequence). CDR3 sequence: CASSLGAMNTEAFF. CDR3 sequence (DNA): TGTGCCAGCAGCTTAGGGGCCATGAACACTGAAGCTTTCTTT.

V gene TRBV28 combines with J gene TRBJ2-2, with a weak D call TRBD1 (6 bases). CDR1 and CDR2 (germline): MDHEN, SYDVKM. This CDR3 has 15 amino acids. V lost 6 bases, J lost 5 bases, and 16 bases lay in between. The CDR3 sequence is CASRPQGRRTGELFF. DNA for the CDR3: TGTGCCAGCAGACCTCAGGGGCGCCGTACCGGGGAGCTGTTTTTT.

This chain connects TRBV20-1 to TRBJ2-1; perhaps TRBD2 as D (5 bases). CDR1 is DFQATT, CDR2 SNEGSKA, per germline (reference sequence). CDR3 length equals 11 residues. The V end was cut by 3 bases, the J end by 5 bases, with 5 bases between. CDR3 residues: CSASGDNEQFF. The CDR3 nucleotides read TGCAGTGCTAGCGGGGACAATGAGCAGTTCTTC.

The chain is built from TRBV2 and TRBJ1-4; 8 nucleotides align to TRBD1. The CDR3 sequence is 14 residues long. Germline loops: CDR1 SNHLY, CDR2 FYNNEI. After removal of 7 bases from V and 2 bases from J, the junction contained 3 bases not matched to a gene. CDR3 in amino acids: CASTDRGTNEKLFF. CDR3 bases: TGTGCCAGCACTGACAGGGGTACTAATGAAAAACTGTTTTTT.

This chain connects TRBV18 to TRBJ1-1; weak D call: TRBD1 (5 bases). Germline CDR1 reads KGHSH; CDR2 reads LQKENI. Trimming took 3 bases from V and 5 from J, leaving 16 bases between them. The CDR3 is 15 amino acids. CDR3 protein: CASSPTSQGWTEAFF. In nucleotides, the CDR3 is TGTGCCAGCTCACCGACTTCTCAGGGTTGGACTGAAGCTTTCTTT.

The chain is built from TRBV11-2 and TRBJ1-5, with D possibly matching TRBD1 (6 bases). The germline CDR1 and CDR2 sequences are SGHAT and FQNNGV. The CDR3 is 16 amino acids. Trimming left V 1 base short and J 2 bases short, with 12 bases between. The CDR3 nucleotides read TGTGCCAGCAGCTTAGGACGGGGGGGCGGCAATCAGCCCCAGCATTTT. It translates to CASSLGRGGGNQPQHF.

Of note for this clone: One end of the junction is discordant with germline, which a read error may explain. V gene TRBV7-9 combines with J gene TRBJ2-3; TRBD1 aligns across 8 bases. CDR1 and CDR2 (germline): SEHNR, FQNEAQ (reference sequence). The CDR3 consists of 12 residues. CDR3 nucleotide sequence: TGTGCCAGCAGCTTAGGACAGGGGTCCGTGTTTTTT. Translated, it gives CASSLGQGSVFF.

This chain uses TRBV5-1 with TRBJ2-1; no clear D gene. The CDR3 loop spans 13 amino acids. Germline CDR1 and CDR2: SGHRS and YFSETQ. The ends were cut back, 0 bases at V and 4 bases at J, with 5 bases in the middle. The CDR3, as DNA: TGCGCCAGCAGCTTGGCGGTTTACAATGAGCAGTTCTTC. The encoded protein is CASSLAVYNEQFF.

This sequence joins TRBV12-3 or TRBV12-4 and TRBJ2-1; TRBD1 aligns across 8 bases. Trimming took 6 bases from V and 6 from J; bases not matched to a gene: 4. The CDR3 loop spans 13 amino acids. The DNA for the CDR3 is TGTGCCAGCAGGACAGGGGAACGCAATGAGCAGTTCTTC. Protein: CASRTGERNEQFF.

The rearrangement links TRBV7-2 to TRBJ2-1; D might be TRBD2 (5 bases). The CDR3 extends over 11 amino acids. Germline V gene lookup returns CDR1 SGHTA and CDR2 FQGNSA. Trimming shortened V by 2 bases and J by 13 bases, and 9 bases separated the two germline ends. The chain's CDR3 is CASSLLEEQFF. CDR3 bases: TGTGCCAGCAGCTTACTGGAGGAACAGTTCTTC.

The CDR3 DNA reads as TGTGCCAGCAGCATTAGCGGGAGCGGCCACAATGAGCAGTTCTTC. It translates to CASSISGSGHNEQFF. This chain uses TRBV7-6 with TRBJ2-1; 9 bases align to TRBD2. The trim removed 5 bases at V and 5 bases at J, leaving 7 bases unmatched. Looked up from germline, CDR1 is SGHVS and CDR2 is FNYEAQ. The length of the CDR3 is 15 residues.